This T cell receptor beta chain is from a study of T cell repertoires in cytomegalovirus infection (dated 2019 in TCRdb). Study-level background: The HLA type of each donor mattered for the analysis, because public TCR beta signatures pointed to carriage of CMV infection along with the matching HLA type. Results the study describes overall, beyond this receptor: In the ex vivo response, HLA-C-restricted CMV-specific TCR beta clonotypes were dominant, and in two of eight donors the single most frequent clonotype came from this HLA-C-restricted group. Carriers of CMV infection plus the relevant HLA type were discriminated by the cumulative frequency of public TCR beta family members in the study cohort and in an independent roughly 400-donor cohort.

These reads were obtained on an Illumina HiSeq 1500. Using fastp at Q25 and MiXCR, TCRdb reprocessed the public reads and kept productive beta chains. Records with the same CDR3 protein are collapsed into one entry carrying the most frequent genes and DNA. The table for this sample lists about 310,000 distinct CDR3 sequences; roughly a tenth of them were counted only once. The ten largest account for more than 2.5% of the sample. The CDR3 measures 14 amino acids from cysteine to phenylalanine. Of the read, only the CDR3 DNA is kept; its 42 bases are in frame from base 1. Per the germline V gene (reference sequence), DFQATT is the CDR1 and SNEGSKA is the CDR2. Germline trimming amounts to 6 bases on V and 4 bases on J, with 6 as the count of junction bases outside the gene matches. This clonotype appeared many times. Its antigen is currently not known. No much larger clone exists at a distance of one base, and base qualities are not known.

This chain joins TRBV20-1 to TRBJ1-1; 12 central bases correspond to TRBD1. The sequence was obtained from a human donor in good health (CMV status not recorded). Some clones in this sample may be carry-over from other donors' samples. Source material: PBMCs. The DNA reads TGCAGTGCCAAGCCGGGACAGGGGGCCACTGAAGCTTTCTTT. The translation is CSAKPGQGATEAFF.